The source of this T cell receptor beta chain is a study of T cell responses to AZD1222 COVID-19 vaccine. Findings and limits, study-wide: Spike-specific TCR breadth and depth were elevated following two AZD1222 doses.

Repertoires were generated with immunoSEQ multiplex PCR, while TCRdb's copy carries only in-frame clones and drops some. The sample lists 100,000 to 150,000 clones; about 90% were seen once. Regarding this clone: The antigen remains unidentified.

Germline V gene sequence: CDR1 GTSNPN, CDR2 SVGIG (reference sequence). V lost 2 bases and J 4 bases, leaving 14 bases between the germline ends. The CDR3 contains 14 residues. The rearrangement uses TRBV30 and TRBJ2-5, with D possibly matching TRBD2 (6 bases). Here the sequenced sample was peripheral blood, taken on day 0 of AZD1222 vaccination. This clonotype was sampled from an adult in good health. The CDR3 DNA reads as TGTGCCTGGAGTAGATCCGGGAGTGCAGAGACCCAGTACTTC. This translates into CAWSRSGSAETQYF.